Each of the 7 T cell receptor beta chains below was sequenced from the same sample in a study of T cells after yellow fever vaccination. TCRdb ran MiXCR on the 5' RACE reads and lists one entry per CDR3 protein. The sample has 620,000 or so distinct CDR3 sequences, approximately 16% seen once; the top ten hold roughly a sixth. The sequences come from PBMCs, collected roughly 5 days after the first yellow fever vaccination. Receptors were obtained from a man aged 18 to 29 who received the YFV17D yellow fever vaccine.

The J gene is TRBJ1-4, the V gene TRBV6-5; tentative D call: TRBD1 (5 bases). In germline, CDR1 is MNHEY, CDR2 SVGAGI. The CDR3 runs to 15 residues. V was clipped by 2 bases and J by 5 bases, with 12 bases between them. CDR3 bases: TGTGCCAGCAGTTACGCGCCAGGGCCAAATGAAAAACTGTTTTTT. Residues: CASSYAPGPNEKLFF.

Regarding this clonotype: An end of the junction differs from the germline gene, which may be a read error. CDR3 sequence reads: CASSFTSDTEDFF. CDR3 DNA sequence: TGTGCCAGCAGTTTCACCAGTGACACTGAAGATTTCTTT. The J gene is TRBJ1-1, the V gene TRBV12-3 or TRBV12-4; D is unresolved. The CDR3 runs 13 residues.

The chain carries TRBV27 and TRBJ1-1, with a possible D match to TRBD1 (6 bases). This CDR3 is 17 amino acids long. The germline V and J ends were trimmed by 7 bases and 1 base, with 22 bases remaining between them. From germline, CDR1 is MNHEY and CDR2 SMNVEV (reference sequence). CDR3 protein: CASTSSTGKGGNTEAFF. CDR3 nucleotides: TGTGCCAGCACCTCATCTACAGGGAAGGGAGGGAACACTGAAGCTTTCTTT.

The sample holds a few counts of this clonotype. The V and J genes are TRBV11-2 and TRBJ2-4; 9 bases align to TRBD1. Trimming cost V 2 bases and J 0 bases; bases outside gene matches: 11. This CDR3 has 19 amino acids. The germline CDR1 and CDR2 sequences are SGHAT and FQNNGV. Written as DNA, the CDR3 is TGTGCCAGCAGCTTATCCGGGACAGGGAACTTTCTAGCCAAAAACATTCAGTACTTC. Protein product: CASSLSGTGNFLAKNIQYF.

The V call is TRBV9, the J call TRBJ1-2; a weak D match, TRBD1 (6 bases). Germline V lookup: CDR1 SGDLS, CDR2 YYNGEE. This CDR3 comprises 14 residues. V lost 0 bases and J lost 8, with 14 bases in between. The CDR3 region is CASSVGGGAEGYTF. The CDR3 DNA sequence: TGTGCCAGCAGCGTAGGCGGGGGCGCGGAAGGCTACACCTTC.

The chain recombines TRBV4-2 with TRBJ1-2; D ambiguous. Trimming took 0 bases from V and 4 from J, leaving 9 bases between them. CDR3 length equals 14 residues. Germline V gene sequence: CDR1 LGHNA, CDR2 YNFKEQ. CDR3 protein: CASSQDVHSYGYTF. The CDR3 DNA is TGTGCCAGCAGCCAAGATGTCCACAGCTATGGCTACACCTTC.

This clonotype showed up just a few times. V and J are TRBV4-1 and TRBJ1-6; maybe TRBD1 (5 bases). This CDR3 has 14 amino acids. V was pared by 1 base and J by 8 bases, with 9 bases between. Germline V gene sequence: CDR1 MGHRA, CDR2 YSYEKL. The CDR3 DNA reads as TGCGCCAGCAGCCAAGCAGGGACCGATTCACCCCTCCACTTT. Protein: CASSQAGTDSPLHF.